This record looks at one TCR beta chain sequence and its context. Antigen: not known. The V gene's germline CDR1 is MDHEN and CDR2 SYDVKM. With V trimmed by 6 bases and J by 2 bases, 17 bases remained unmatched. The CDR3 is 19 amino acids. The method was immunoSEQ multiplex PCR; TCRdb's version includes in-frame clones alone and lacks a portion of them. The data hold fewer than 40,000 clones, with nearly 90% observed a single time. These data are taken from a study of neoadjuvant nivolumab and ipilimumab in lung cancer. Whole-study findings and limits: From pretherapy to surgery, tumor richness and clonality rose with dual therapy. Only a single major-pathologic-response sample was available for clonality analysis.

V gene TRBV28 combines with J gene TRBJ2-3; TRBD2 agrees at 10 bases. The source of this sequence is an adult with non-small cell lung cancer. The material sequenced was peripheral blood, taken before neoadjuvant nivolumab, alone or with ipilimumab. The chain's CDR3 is CASSPNLGSGRYNTDTQYF. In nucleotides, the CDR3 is TGTGCCAGCAGCCCGAACCTGGGTAGCGGGAGGTACAACACAGATACGCAGTATTTT.